The clone carrying this T cell receptor beta chain was detected once. The antigen is unknown. Trimming at V came to 4 bases and at J to 1 base, leaving 4 bases not matched to a gene. CDR1 and CDR2 from the germline V gene are SGHTA and FQGNSA. The CDR3 is 14 amino acids. The data were produced by immunoSEQ multiplex PCR, yet TCRdb's version contains in-frame clones alone and is incomplete. The sample carries fewer than 1.6 million clones, about 98.5% recorded once. The data belong to a study of shared clonotypes between healthy human individuals. Study at large: The donors, a couple of women and a few men, were aged 18 to 49. General study points: A reduction in generation probabilities was seen for non-shared clonotypes relative to those shared by all four donors. Researchers found naive subsets generally carried larger estimated richness than memory subsets.

A CD45RA-negative memory subset and a CD45RA+ naive subset were separated from the CD4+ cells. The TCR was taken from a man aged 30-40 years in good health. Sequencing input: naive CD4+ T cells sorted from blood. Subset meaning: CD45RA+ positively selected. The chain joins TRBV7-2 to TRBJ2-7; 7 bases are a match to TRBD1. CDR3 in amino acids: CASSYGRGSYEQYF. The CDR3 DNA sequence: TGTGCCAGCAGCTACGGCAGGGGGTCCTACGAGCAGTACTTC. Using reference TRBV7-2 and TRBJ2-7 for the parts outside the CDR3, the full variable domain is GAGVSQSPSNKVTEKGKDVELRCDPISGHTALYWYRQSLGQGLEFLIYFQGNSAPDKSGLPSDRFSAERTGGSVSTLTIQRTQQEDSAVYLCASSYGRGSYEQYFGPGTRLTVT.